This T cell receptor beta chain was observed in a study of radiation and T cells in renal cell carcinoma. The table came from immunoSEQ multiplex PCR; TCRdb's copy has only in-frame clones and leaves some out. The data contain about 130,000 clones, around nine tenths of them singletons. Germline-derived CDR1 and CDR2 are MNHNS and SASEGT. There are 14 residues in the CDR3. V lost 3 bases to trimming and J lost 2 bases, with 9 bases between them. Specified time point: baseline pretreatment blood. As to treatment: 15 Gy SBRT to primary tumor, nephrectomy 4 weeks later. Serial blood draws occurred at baseline and 2 and 4 weeks post-SBRT.

The J gene is TRBJ2-3, the V gene TRBV6-1; D possibly corresponds to TRBD1 (6 bases). This sequence was found in a woman in her fifties or sixties with renal cell carcinoma. The material sequenced was blood, taken from a patient whose treatment included radiotherapy and nephrectomy. Written as DNA, the CDR3 is TGTGCCAGCAGTGACGGACAGCCCACAGATACGCAGTATTTT. The encoded protein is CASSDGQPTDTQYF.